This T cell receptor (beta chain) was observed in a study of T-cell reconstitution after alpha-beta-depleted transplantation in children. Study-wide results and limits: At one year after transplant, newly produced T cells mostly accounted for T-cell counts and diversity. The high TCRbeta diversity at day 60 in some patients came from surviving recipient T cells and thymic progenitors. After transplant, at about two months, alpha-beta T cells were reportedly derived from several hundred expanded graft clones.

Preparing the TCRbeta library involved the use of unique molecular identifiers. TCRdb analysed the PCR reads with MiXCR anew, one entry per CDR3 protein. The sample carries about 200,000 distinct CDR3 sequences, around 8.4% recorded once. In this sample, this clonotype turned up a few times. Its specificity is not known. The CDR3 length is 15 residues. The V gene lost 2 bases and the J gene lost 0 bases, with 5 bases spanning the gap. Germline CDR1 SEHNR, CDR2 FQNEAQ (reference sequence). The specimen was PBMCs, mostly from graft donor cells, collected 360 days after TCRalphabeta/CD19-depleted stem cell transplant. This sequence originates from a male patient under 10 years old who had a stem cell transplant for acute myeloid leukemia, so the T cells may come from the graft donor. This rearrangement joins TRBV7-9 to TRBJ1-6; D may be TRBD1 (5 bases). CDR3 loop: CASSLQGSYNSPLHF. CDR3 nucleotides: TGTGCCAGCAGCTTACAGGGCTCCTATAATTCACCCCTCCACTTT.